This T cell receptor beta chain is drawn from a study of blood T cell repertoires in COVID-19. Study-wide background: Acute-phase and convalescent COVID-19 samples originated in the United States, Italy and Spain. T cells, B-cell-depleted T cells, or PBMCs supplied cDNA or gDNA.

Trimming took 5 bases from V and 4 from J, leaving 21 bases between them. The CDR3 contains 16 residues. The germline CDR1 and CDR2 sequences are SGHDT and YYEEEE. The authors' processing: Reference gene primer amplification yielded estimated nucleated cell counts. Method: immunoSEQ multiplex PCR; TCRdb's copy keeps in-frame clones and lacks some. Clone size and V and J calls were adopted from that table, with D and trimming inferred from the DNA. This table has approximately 390,000 clones, nearly 90% appearing once. The rearrangement uses TRBV5-6 and TRBJ2-5; weak D call: TRBD2 (7 bases). The sample consisted of peripheral blood. The origin of this receptor is a man aged 18 to 30 with active or convalescent COVID-19. DNA for the CDR3: TGTGCCAGCAGAGATTTTGGAGGGGGGGTCCCAGAGACCCAGTACTTC. Translating it yields CASRDFGGGVPETQYF.